The present entry profiles one T cell receptor beta chain with its context. The antigen is unknown. These data belong to a study of T-cell memory formation after mild COVID-19. As for the study in general: TCR clusters were largely donor specific. Study findings and constraints: In pre-infection memory, a portion of responding clones appeared, which suggested that cross-reactive memory joined.

MiXCR was run by TCRdb on the 5' RACE reads, yielding one entry per CDR3 protein. This sample has fewer than 500,000 distinct CDR3 sequences; around 25% occur once, and the top ten carry around 12%. Germline V gene data show CDR1 as SEHNR and CDR2 as FQNEAQ (reference sequence). Trimming removed 5 bases from V and 4 bases from J, with 11 bases in between. CDR3 length equals 14 residues. The sequencing sample was made of PBMCs or a T cell subset sorted from them (not recorded which). The sequence derives from an adult woman who had mild COVID-19 (a few samples of this study predate the infection). Cell type and time point are not known. The gene calls are TRBV7-9 and TRBJ2-2; possibly TRBD2 for D (5 bases). The CDR3 spells CASSAPAGTGELFF. The CDR3 coding sequence is TGTGCCAGCAGCGCCCCCGCGGGCACCGGGGAGCTGTTTTTT.